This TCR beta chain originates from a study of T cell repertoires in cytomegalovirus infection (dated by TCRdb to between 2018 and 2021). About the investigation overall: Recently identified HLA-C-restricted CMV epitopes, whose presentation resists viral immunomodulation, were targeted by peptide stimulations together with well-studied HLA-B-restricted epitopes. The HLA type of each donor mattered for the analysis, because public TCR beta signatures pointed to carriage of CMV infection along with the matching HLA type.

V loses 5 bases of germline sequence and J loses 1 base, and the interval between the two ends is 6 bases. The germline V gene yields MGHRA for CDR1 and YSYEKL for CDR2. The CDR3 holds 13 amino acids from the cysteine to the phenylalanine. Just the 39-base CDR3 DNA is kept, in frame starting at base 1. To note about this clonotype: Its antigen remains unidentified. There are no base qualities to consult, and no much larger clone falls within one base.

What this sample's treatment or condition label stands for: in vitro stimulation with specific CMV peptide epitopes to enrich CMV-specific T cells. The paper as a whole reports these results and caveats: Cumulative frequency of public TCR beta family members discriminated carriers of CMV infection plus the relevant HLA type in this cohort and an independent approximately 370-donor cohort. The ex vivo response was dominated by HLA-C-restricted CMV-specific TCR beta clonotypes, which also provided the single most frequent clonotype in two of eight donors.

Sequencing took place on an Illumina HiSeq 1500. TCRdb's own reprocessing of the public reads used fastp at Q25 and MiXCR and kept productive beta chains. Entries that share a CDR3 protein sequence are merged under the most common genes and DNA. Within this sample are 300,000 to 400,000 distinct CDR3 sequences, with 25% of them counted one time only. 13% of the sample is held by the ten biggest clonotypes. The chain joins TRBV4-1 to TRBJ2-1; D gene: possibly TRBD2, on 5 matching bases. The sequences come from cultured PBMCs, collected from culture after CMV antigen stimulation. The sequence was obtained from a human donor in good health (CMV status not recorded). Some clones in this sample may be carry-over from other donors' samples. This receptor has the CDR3 CASSRESYNEQFF. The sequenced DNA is TGCGCCAGCAGCAGGGAGTCCTACAATGAGCAGTTCTTC.